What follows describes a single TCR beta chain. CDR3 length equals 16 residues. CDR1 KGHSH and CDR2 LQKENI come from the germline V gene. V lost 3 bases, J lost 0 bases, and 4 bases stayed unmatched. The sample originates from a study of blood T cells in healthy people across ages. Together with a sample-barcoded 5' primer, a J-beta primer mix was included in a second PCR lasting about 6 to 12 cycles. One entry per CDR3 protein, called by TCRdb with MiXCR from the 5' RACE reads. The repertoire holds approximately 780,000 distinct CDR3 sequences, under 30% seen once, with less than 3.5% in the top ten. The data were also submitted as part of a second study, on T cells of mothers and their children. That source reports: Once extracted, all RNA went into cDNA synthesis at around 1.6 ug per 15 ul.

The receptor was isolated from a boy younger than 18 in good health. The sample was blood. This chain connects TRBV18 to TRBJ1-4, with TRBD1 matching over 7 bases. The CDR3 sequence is CASSPNRGATNEKLFF. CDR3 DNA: TGTGCCAGCTCACCGAACAGGGGTGCAACTAATGAAAAACTGTTTTTT. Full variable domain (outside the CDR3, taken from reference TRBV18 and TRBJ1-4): NAGVMQNPRHLVRRRGQEARLRCSPMKGHSHVYWYRQLPEEGLKFMVYLQKENIIDESGMPKERFSAEFPKEGPSILRIQQVVRGDSAAYFCASSPNRGATNEKLFFGSGTQLSVL.